The entry that follows covers one T cell receptor beta chain sequence. These data are taken from a study of blood T cell repertoires in COVID-19. Study background: PBMCs, B-cell-depleted T cells, or T cells were the source of the cDNA or gDNA that made up the material.

Clones were sequenced by immunoSEQ multiplex PCR, and TCRdb holds only the in-frame ones, with some missing. The data show some 320,000 clones, about 91% seen once. The clonotype originates from a woman in her thirties who had recovered from COVID-19. Input material: peripheral blood.

This CDR3 is CASSLGLGQGPYGYTF. In nucleotides, the CDR3 is TGTGCCAGCAGTTTAGGACTGGGACAGGGACCCTATGGCTACACCTTC. The chain employs TRBV27 and TRBJ1-2; 9 bases are shared with TRBD1. The CDR3 contains 16 residues. The germline CDR1 and CDR2 sequences are MNHEY and SMNVEV (reference sequence). V lost 2 bases to trimming and J lost 4 bases; unmatched junction nucleotides: 8.